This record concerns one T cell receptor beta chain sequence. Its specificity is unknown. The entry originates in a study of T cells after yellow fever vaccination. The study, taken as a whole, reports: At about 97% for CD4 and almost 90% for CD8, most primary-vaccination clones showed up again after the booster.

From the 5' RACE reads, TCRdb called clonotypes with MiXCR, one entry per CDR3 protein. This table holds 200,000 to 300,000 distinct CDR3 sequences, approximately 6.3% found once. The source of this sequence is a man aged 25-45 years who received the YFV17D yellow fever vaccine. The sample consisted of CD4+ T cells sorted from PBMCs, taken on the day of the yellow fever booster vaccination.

The CDR3 DNA is TGTGCCTGGAGCCTACTCCAGACCCCGGGCCCCTACGAGCAGTACTTC. As protein: CAWSLLQTPGPYEQYF. This chain links TRBV30 with TRBJ2-7; D gene uncertain. With 3 bases removed from V and 2 bases from J, the gap between germline ends came to 20 bases. Germline V gives CDR1 GTSNPN, CDR2 SVGIG (reference sequence). The CDR3 sequence is 16 residues long. The whole variable domain, filled in from reference TRBV30 and TRBJ2-7, reads SQTIHQWPATLVQPVGSPLSLECTVEGTSNPNLYWYRQAAGRGLQLLFYSVGIGQISSEVPQNLSASRPQDRQFILSSKKLLLSDSGFYLCAWSLLQTPGPYEQYFGPGTRLTVT.